Listed here are 19 T cell receptor beta chains from one sample, sequenced in a study of identical twins. MiXCR, run by TCRdb on the 5' RACE reads, gives a single entry per CDR3 protein. Here the sample spans fewer than 900,000 distinct CDR3 sequences, over 15% being singletons. A further study also used this sample, focusing on T cells expressing NK-cell markers.

Source material: PBMCs. These receptors originate from a woman in her late teens or twenties in good health.

This clonotype has a count of ten or more. This chain joins TRBV4-1 and TRBJ1-3; TRBD1 might be the D (5 bases). The CDR3 has 18 residues. Trimming pared 1 base from V and 0 bases from J, leaving 16 bases between. Germline V gene lookup returns CDR1 MGHRA and CDR2 YSYEKL. The CDR3 DNA follows: TGCGCCAGCAGCCAAGTGGATATGGGACTTATCTCTGGAAACACCATATATTTT. Translating gives CASSQVDMGLISGNTIYF.

In its sample, this clonotype was seen a few times. The gene calls are TRBV7-2 and TRBJ1-5; D is perhaps TRBD1 (5 bases). The CDR3 is 14 residues long. The germline gives CDR1 SGHTA, CDR2 FQGNSA. V lost 1 base and J lost 7, with 11 bases in between. CDR3 nucleotide sequence: TGTGCCAGCAGCTTAGGGGGGTACGTCCAGCCCCAGCATTTT. This gives the protein CASSLGGYVQPQHF.

The chain couples TRBV29-1 to TRBJ1-4; unclear D gene. The CDR3 loop spans 16 amino acids. Trimming left V 0 bases short and J 0 bases short, with 11 bases between. Germline lookup yields CDR1 SQVTM and CDR2 ANQGSEA. CDR3 DNA sequence: TGCAGCGTTGAAGAACCTACGTCCGCAACTAATGAAAAACTGTTTTTT. It codes for CSVEEPTSATNEKLFF.

This clonotype was found many times. J is TRBJ1-2 and V is TRBV12-3 or TRBV12-4; D possibly corresponds to TRBD1 (6 bases). V lost 7 bases and J 4 bases, leaving 16 bases between the germline ends. CDR3 length: 14 residues. The CDR3 region has the DNA TGTGCCAGCAATAACCTGAGGGGGAGCTATGGCTACACCTTC. Encoded protein: CASNNLRGSYGYTF.

This clonotype was detected once. The CDR3 spells CASSLVDGSYTGELFF. CDR3 DNA sequence: TGTGCCAGCAGCTTGGTCGACGGGAGTTACACCGGGGAGCTGTTTTTT. This rearrangement joins TRBV7-8 to TRBJ2-2; D is perhaps TRBD2 (6 bases). This CDR3 region has 16 residues. V lost 3 bases to trimming and J lost 3 bases, with 14 bases between them. Looked up from germline, CDR1 is SGHVS and CDR2 is FQNEAQ.

The chain is built from TRBV11-2 and TRBJ2-1, with D possibly matching TRBD2 (7 bases). Germline CDR1 reads SGHAT; CDR2 reads FQNNGV. Trimming shortened V by 5 bases and J by 4 bases, and 12 bases separated the two germline ends. The CDR3 has 14 amino acids. The CDR3 here is CASSGGADYNEQFF. DNA for the CDR3: TGTGCCAGCAGCGGGGGGGCGGATTACAATGAGCAGTTCTTC.

The chain carries TRBV6-2 or TRBV6-3 and TRBJ2-1; TRBD2 matches 11 bases. This CDR3 contains 15 residues. The germline V gene has CDR1 MNHEY and CDR2 SVGEGT. V lost 4 bases to trimming and J lost 6 bases; unmatched junction nucleotides: 5. The CDR3 loop reads CASSFSGRAFNEQFF. The CDR3 DNA follows: TGTGCCAGCAGTTTTAGCGGGAGGGCCTTCAATGAGCAGTTCTTC.

The chain has TRBV12-3 or TRBV12-4 and TRBJ2-5, with a possible D match to TRBD2 (6 bases). Trimming removed 6 bases at V and 5 bases at J, with 16 bases between. CDR3 size: 14 residues. The CDR3 DNA is TGTGCCAGCAGACTGTTGGGGGGAGTCGAGACCCAGTACTTC. This sequence encodes CASRLLGGVETQYF.

This chain uses TRBV7-8 with TRBJ2-2; D may be TRBD2 (6 bases). The CDR3 sequence is 13 residues long. Per the germline V gene, CDR1 is SGHVS and CDR2 is FQNEAQ. V was shortened by 5 bases and J by 9 bases, with 13 bases between the two germline ends. CDR3 amino acids: CASSAGFLWELFF. The CDR3 DNA sequence: TGTGCCAGCAGCGCGGGGTTCCTCTGGGAGCTGTTTTTT. The whole variable domain, filled in from reference TRBV7-8 and TRBJ2-2, reads GAGVSQSPRYKVAKRGQDVALRCDPISGHVSLFWYQQALGQGPEFLTYFQNEAQLDKSGLPSDRFFAERPEGSVSTLKIQRTQQEDSAVYLCASSAGFLWELFFGEGSRLTVL.

V is TRBV6-1 and J is TRBJ1-2, with D possibly being TRBD1 (5 bases). Trimming removed 5 bases from V and 4 bases from J, with 14 bases in between. The CDR3 runs to 14 residues. Germline V CDR1 and CDR2: MNHNS, SASEGT. CDR3: CASSLTKGLYGYTF. The CDR3 coding sequence is TGTGCCAGCAGTCTCACCAAGGGGCTCTATGGCTACACCTTC.

This clonotype was counted at least ten times. This sequence joins TRBV5-1 and TRBJ2-7, with 10 bases fitting TRBD1. The CDR3 is made up of 14 amino acids. The J segment lost 3 bases and the V segment lost 4 bases, leaving 4 bases of the junction unmatched. Germline loops: CDR1 SGHRS, CDR2 YFSETQ. CDR3 bases: TGCGCCAGCAGCCCCGGACAGGGGGGCTACGAGCAGTACTTC. Encoded protein: CASSPGQGGYEQYF.

In its sample, this clonotype was seen many times. This chain uses TRBV5-1 with TRBJ2-7; D ambiguous. Germline V gene sequence: CDR1 SGHRS, CDR2 YFSETQ. V was shortened by 3 bases and J by 0 bases, with 10 bases between the two germline ends. CDR3 length: 14 residues. CDR3: CASSWDSASYEQYF. In nucleotides, the CDR3 is TGCGCCAGCAGCTGGGATTCTGCCTCCTACGAGCAGTACTTC. The full variable domain, rest sourced from reference TRBV5-1 and TRBJ2-7, is KAGVTQTPRYLIKTRGQQVTLSCSPISGHRSVSWYQQTPGQGLQFLFEYFSETQRNKGNFPGRFSGRQFSNSRSEMNVSTLELGDSALYLCASSWDSASYEQYFGPGTRLTVT.

A few counts support this clonotype. This chain links TRBV20-1 with TRBJ2-3; TRBD2 matches 9 bases. Unmatched junction bases numbered 6, after V lost 3 bases and J lost 5 bases. The CDR3 runs to 14 residues. CDR1 and CDR2 from the germline V gene are DFQATT and SNEGSKA (reference sequence). CDR3 loop: CSASTLAGRDTQYF. In DNA, the CDR3 is TGCAGTGCTAGCACACTAGCGGGTCGAGATACGCAGTATTTT.

The chain uses TRBV20-1 and TRBJ2-1, with D possibly TRBD2 on 6 matching bases. The germline V gene encodes CDR1 DFQATT and CDR2 SNEGSKA (reference sequence). CDR3 length: 16 residues. V shed 3 bases and J shed 8 bases, with 23 bases lying between them. CDR3: CSASGSIGPMYDEQFF. The CDR3 region has the DNA TGCAGTGCTAGCGGGAGTATAGGCCCCATGTATGATGAGCAGTTCTTC.

This chain joins TRBV3-1 and TRBJ2-1; the D is unclear. V lost 1 base, J lost 5 bases, and 12 bases lay in between. This CDR3 is 15 amino acids long. Germline V gene sequence: CDR1 LGHDT, CDR2 YNNKEL (reference sequence). This CDR3 reads CASSQGGLFNNEQFF. As DNA, the CDR3 is TGTGCCAGCAGCCAAGGAGGCCTCTTCAACAATGAGCAGTTCTTC.

This clonotype was observed a handful of times. The chain employs TRBV29-1 and TRBJ2-3; TRBD1 matches 7 bases. The CDR3 sequence is 14 residues long. In germline, CDR1 is SQVTM, CDR2 ANQGSEA. With 4 bases clipped from V and 2 bases from J, the junction kept 6 bases outside the gene matches. CDR3 sequence (DNA): TGCAGCGTTGGGGAAGACAGGGTCACAGATACGCAGTATTTT. This sequence encodes CSVGEDRVTDTQYF.

This clonotype was seen repeatedly, ten times or more. The chain uses TRBV20-1 and TRBJ2-5, with D possibly being TRBD1 or TRBD2 (5 bases each). Germline V lookup: CDR1 DFQATT, CDR2 SNEGSKA (reference sequence). This CDR3 is built from 14 residues. Trimming removed 5 bases from V and 5 bases from J, with 18 bases in between. CDR3 in DNA: TGCAGTGCTTGGGACCGGTCTAGGGAGGAGACCCAGTACTTC. It encodes CSAWDRSREETQYF.

This rearrangement joins TRBV11-1 to TRBJ2-1; 8 positions match TRBD2. Germline loops: CDR1 SGHAT, CDR2 FQDESV (reference sequence). With 2 bases clipped from V and 5 bases from J, the junction kept 14 bases outside the gene matches. The CDR3 is 18 amino acids. The CDR3 DNA sequence: TGTGCCAGCAGCTTATACGCGGGAGGCCGTCTAGCAGACAATGAGCAGTTCTTC. This gives the protein CASSLYAGGRLADNEQFF.

This chain joins TRBV25-1 and TRBJ1-1; TRBD1 is a possible D gene (6 bases). The germline V gene encodes CDR1 MGHDK and CDR2 SYGVNS. The CDR3 length is 14 residues. V lost 3 bases and J 6 bases, leaving 14 bases between the germline ends. CDR3 sequence (DNA): TGTGCCAGCAGTGATCGCGGAGGGGGGTCTGAAGCTTTCTTT. Protein product: CASSDRGGGSEAFF.